These 25 T cell receptor beta chains were sequenced from one sample in a study of neurological immune-mediated disorders (dated by TCRdb to the late 2010s). Taken with the paper, the label for time point translates to: technical triplicate 2. Libraries were constructed by 5' RACE. TCRdb lists the instrument as Illumina HiSeq 2500. The public reads were quality trimmed at Q25 with fastp and then assembled into clones with MiXCR by TCRdb, keeping productive beta chains. For every CDR3 protein sequence, its rows merge into one entry that carries the most common genes and DNA. The sample table lists tens of thousands of distinct CDR3 sequences, around 24% of them with a count of one. The leading ten clones occupy roughly 4.5% of the sample. The specimen sequenced was PBMCs. Receptors were obtained from a man aged 55 to 69 with HTLV-1-associated myelopathy (HAM/TSP).

This clonotype was observed at least ten times. The rearrangement links TRBV5-1 to TRBJ2-5, with unresolved D. This CDR3 spans 17 amino acids. V was clipped by 1 base and J by 2 bases, with 18 bases between them. Germline V CDR1 and CDR2: SGHRS, YFSETQ. CDR3 sequence (DNA): TGCGCCAGCAGCTTGAGGCGTCTCTCCGCGGAACAAGAGACCCAGTACTTC. It translates to CASSLRRLSAEQETQYF. Variable domain in full (rest from reference TRBV5-1 and TRBJ2-5): KAGVTQTPRYLIKTRGQQVTLSCSPISGHRSVSWYQQTPGQGLQFLFEYFSETQRNKGNFPGRFSGRQFSNSRSEMNVSTLELGDSALYLCASSLRRLSAEQETQYFGPGTRLLVL.

The rearrangement links TRBV20-1 to TRBJ2-1; TRBD2 is a possible D gene (6 bases). Germline V lookup: CDR1 DFQATT, CDR2 SNEGSKA (reference sequence). With 5 bases removed from V and 8 bases from J, the gap between germline ends came to 16 bases. This CDR3 spans 13 amino acids. The CDR3 protein is CSARNQPSDEQFF. As DNA, the CDR3 is TGCAGTGCTCGAAACCAGCCTAGCGATGAGCAGTTCTTC.

This clonotype was seen more than once but under ten times. The V call is TRBV29-1, the J call TRBJ2-7; TRBD2 matches 13 bases. The CDR3 spans 16 residues. V shed 6 bases, J shed 0 bases, and the junction held 8 bases outside the gene matches. CDR1 SQVTM and CDR2 ANQGSEA come from the germline V gene. The CDR3 DNA sequence: TGCAGCGTCGAGGGGGGACTAGCGGGGCTCTCCTACGAGCAGTACTTC. Translation: CSVEGGLAGLSYEQYF.

This clonotype was recorded once. The V gene is TRBV20-1, the J gene TRBJ2-7; TRBD2 matches 11 bases. The CDR3 is made up of 16 amino acids. J lost 6 bases, V lost 0 bases, and 10 bases had no gene match. Germline loops: CDR1 DFQATT, CDR2 SNEGSKA (reference sequence). CDR3 protein: CSARDLLAGGPSEQYF. In DNA, the CDR3 is TGCAGTGCTAGAGATCTCTTAGCGGGAGGGCCATCCGAGCAGTACTTC.

This clonotype was seen ten or more times. The chain uses TRBV5-1 and TRBJ2-3; possible D gene TRBD2, 5 bases. The CDR3 covers 14 residues. Trimming stripped 0 bases from V and 6 bases from J, with 11 bases between. Looked up from germline, CDR1 is SGHRS and CDR2 is YFSETQ. The CDR3 is CASSLGLPGDTQYF. Here the CDR3 DNA reads TGCGCCAGCAGCTTGGGACTACCCGGGGATACGCAGTATTTT.

This clonotype appeared many times. The chain combines TRBV27 with TRBJ2-1; 8 bases are shared with TRBD2. V shed 6 bases and J 5 bases; nucleotides not matched to a gene: 6. This CDR3 spans 14 amino acids. CDR1 is MNHEY and CDR2 is SMNVEV in the germline V gene (reference sequence). The CDR3 region is CASRPLAGNNEQFF. The CDR3, as DNA: TGTGCCAGCAGGCCTTTAGCGGGGAACAATGAGCAGTTCTTC.

This clonotype was recorded many times. V usage is TRBV12-3 or TRBV12-4 and J usage is TRBJ1-2, with 9 bases that match TRBD1. Germline trimming cut 0 bases from V and 13 bases from J; bases unmatched to any gene: 3. The CDR3 has 12 residues. This CDR3 is CASSLAGQGGTF. The CDR3 bases are TGTGCCAGCAGTTTAGCGGGACAGGGTGGCACCTTC.

This clonotype was observed at least ten times. The chain joins TRBV20-1 to TRBJ2-1; D is uncertain. CDR1 is DFQATT and CDR2 is SNEGSKA in the germline V gene (reference sequence). CDR3 size: 13 residues. The V end lost 0 bases, the J end lost 8 bases, and 11 bases lay between the germline ends. The CDR3 here is CSARDATVDEQFF. DNA for the CDR3: TGCAGTGCTAGAGACGCCACCGTTGATGAGCAGTTCTTC.

This clonotype has ten or more counts. The gene calls are TRBV20-1 and TRBJ2-7, with D tentatively TRBD1 (6 bases). V shed 8 bases and J shed 5 bases, with 13 bases lying between them. Germline V lookup: CDR1 DFQATT, CDR2 SNEGSKA (reference sequence). The CDR3 contains 11 residues. The CDR3 loop reads CSYDRLDEQYF. The CDR3 bases are TGCAGTTATGACAGGTTAGACGAGCAGTACTTC.

V and J are TRBV5-8 and TRBJ1-5, with D possibly being TRBD1 (6 bases). The germline gives CDR1 SGHTS, CDR2 YDEGEE. This CDR3 is 16 amino acids long. The V end was cut by 1 base, the J end by 4 bases, with 15 bases between. CDR3: CASSLRGGQPNQPQHF. As DNA, the CDR3 is TGTGCCAGCAGCTTGCGGGGAGGACAGCCGAATCAGCCCCAGCATTTT.

This clonotype was observed many times. In DNA form, the CDR3 reads TGCGCCAGCAGCGTTTTCCTGTCGCTGGCTCAAGATACGCAGTATTTT. Protein sequence: CASSVFLSLAQDTQYF. V usage is TRBV5-1 and J usage is TRBJ2-3; D not certain. Germline V gene lookup returns CDR1 SGHRS and CDR2 YFSETQ. The CDR3 is 16 residues long. The germline V and J ends were trimmed by 4 bases and 5 bases, with 20 bases remaining between them.

This clonotype was seen repeatedly, ten times or more. The chain uses TRBV5-1 and TRBJ2-3; D gene unclear. Germline loops: CDR1 SGHRS, CDR2 YFSETQ. The V end was cut by 5 bases, the J end by 0 bases, with 10 bases between. The length of the CDR3 is 14 residues. The CDR3 DNA is TGCGCCAGCAGGGGTCAGAGTAGCACAGATACGCAGTATTTT. Translating it yields CASRGQSSTDTQYF.

Many counts were recorded for this clonotype. The V call is TRBV29-1, the J call TRBJ2-1; D could derive from TRBD1 or TRBD2 (6 bases each). Trimming pared 7 bases from V and 4 bases from J, leaving 11 bases between. The germline gives CDR1 SQVTM, CDR2 ANQGSEA. The CDR3 has 12 amino acids. The CDR3, as DNA: TGCAGCGGAGGGGGGACTTACAATGAGCAGTTCTTC. Translation gives CSGGGTYNEQFF.

In this sample, this clonotype turned up many times. The V gene is TRBV14, the J gene TRBJ2-5; D is uncertain. V was shortened by 0 bases and J by 2 bases, with 13 bases between the two germline ends. The CDR3 totals 16 residues. The germline V gene has CDR1 SGHDN and CDR2 FVKESK. CDR3 sequence (DNA): TGTGCCAGCAGCCAAGATTTTGGGGAACCTCAAGAGACCCAGTACTTC. Protein: CASSQDFGEPQETQYF. Using reference TRBV14 and TRBJ2-5 for the parts outside the CDR3, the full variable domain is EAGVTQFPSHSVIEKGQTVTLRCDPISGHDNLYWYRRVMGKEIKFLLHFVKESKQDESGMPNNRFLAERTGGTYSTLKVQPAELEDSGVYFCASSQDFGEPQETQYFGPGTRLLVL.

This clonotype has a handful of counts. CDR3 amino acids: CASSPGPLGEQFF. In nucleotides, the CDR3 is TGTGCCAGCAGCCCAGGACCTCTCGGTGAGCAGTTCTTC. The genes are TRBV14 and TRBJ2-1; no clear D. In germline, CDR1 is SGHDN, CDR2 FVKESK. The V and J ends lost 4 bases and 9 bases respectively, with 13 bases between them. The CDR3 is made up of 13 amino acids.

Ten or more counts support this clonotype. This chain uses TRBV12-3 or TRBV12-4 with TRBJ2-1; D is perhaps TRBD2 (6 bases). The germline V and J ends were trimmed by 7 bases and 6 bases, with 22 bases remaining between them. This CDR3 comprises 16 residues. The CDR3 DNA is TGTGCCAGCATTGGGGGTGGCCTGTGGACTATCAATGAGCAGTTCTTC. This sequence encodes CASIGGGLWTINEQFF.

Ten or more counts support this clonotype. The gene calls are TRBV9 and TRBJ2-3; D remains ambiguous. The germline V gene encodes CDR1 SGDLS and CDR2 YYNGEE. Trimming removed 7 bases from V and 1 base from J, with 4 bases in between. The length of the CDR3 is 11 residues. The CDR3, as DNA: TGTGCCAGCGGTGGCACAGATACGCAGTATTTT. Protein: CASGGTDTQYF.

This clonotype occurred many times. V usage is TRBV9 and J usage is TRBJ2-3; TRBD2 aligns across 7 bases. The CDR3 extends over 16 amino acids. Germline CDR1 reads SGDLS; CDR2 reads YYNGEE. The V segment lost 1 base and the J segment 2 bases; nucleotides outside the gene matches: 7. Here the CDR3 DNA reads TGTGCCAGCAGCGTATGGGAGGGCAAAGTCACAGATACGCAGTATTTT. Translating gives CASSVWEGKVTDTQYF.

This clonotype was detected ten times or more. The rearrangement uses TRBV5-1 and TRBJ2-5; no clear D gene. The CDR3 runs 15 residues. Looked up from germline, CDR1 is SGHRS and CDR2 is YFSETQ. V lost 4 bases and J 2 bases, leaving 15 bases between the germline ends. DNA of the CDR3: TGCGCCAGCAGCAACCTCTCCCTTTTTCAAGAGACCCAGTACTTC. Encoded protein: CASSNLSLFQETQYF.

This clonotype has ten or more counts. The chain combines TRBV18 with TRBJ2-1, with 7 nucleotides matching TRBD2. The trim removed 0 bases at V and 10 bases at J, leaving 6 bases unmatched. The germline CDR1 and CDR2 sequences are KGHSH and LQKENI. This CDR3 has 14 residues. CDR3 coding DNA: TGTGCCAGCTCACCACCGGCCGTCGGGGGGGAGCAGTTCTTC. Residues: CASSPPAVGGEQFF. The whole variable domain, filled in from reference TRBV18 and TRBJ2-1, reads NAGVMQNPRHLVRRRGQEARLRCSPMKGHSHVYWYRQLPEEGLKFMVYLQKENIIDESGMPKERFSAEFPKEGPSILRIQQVVRGDSAAYFCASSPPAVGGEQFFGPGTRLTVL.

The chain uses TRBV20-1 and TRBJ2-1; D is undetermined. V shed 8 bases and J shed 4 bases, with 12 bases lying between them. The CDR3 runs 12 residues. Germline V gene sequence: CDR1 DFQATT, CDR2 SNEGSKA (reference sequence). CDR3 DNA sequence: TGCAGTACCGAGAAGAGTTACAATGAGCAGTTCTTC. As protein: CSTEKSYNEQFF.

V is TRBV5-4 and J is TRBJ2-5, with D perhaps TRBD2 (6 bases). V lost 3 bases to trimming and J lost 4 bases, with 16 bases between them. The CDR3 is 15 amino acids. The germline CDR1 and CDR2 sequences are SGHNT and YYREEE (reference sequence). This CDR3 is CASSSEWGLRETQYF. As DNA, the CDR3 is TGTGCCAGCAGCTCGGAGTGGGGACTGCGAGAGACCCAGTACTTC.

This clonotype was seen ten or more times. The chain carries TRBV29-1 and TRBJ2-1; D unclear. The germline CDR1 and CDR2 sequences are SQVTM and ANQGSEA. The CDR3 runs to 14 residues. The CDR3 DNA reads TGCAGTTCGGGCGAACCGGGCTCCTACAATGAGCAGTTCTTC. It is translated as CSSGEPGSYNEQFF.

J is TRBJ2-1 and V is TRBV5-1, with TRBD2 matching over 8 bases. V shed 1 base and J 7 bases; nucleotides not matched to a gene: 10. CDR3 size: 16 residues. Germline-derived CDR1 and CDR2 are SGHRS and YFSETQ. For the CDR3, the DNA is TGCGCCAGCAGCTTGTCGACTAGCGCTACGTCTAATGAGCAGTTCTTC. This gives the protein CASSLSTSATSNEQFF.

This clonotype has ten or more counts. The chain joins TRBV14 to TRBJ2-1, with TRBD2 matching over 9 bases. Germline V gene data show CDR1 as SGHDN and CDR2 as FVKESK. CDR3 length: 16 residues. After removal of 5 bases from V and 3 bases from J, the junction contained 8 bases not matched to a gene. The CDR3 protein is CASSSIAGVVYNEQFF. DNA of the CDR3: TGTGCCAGCAGCTCAATAGCGGGAGTGGTCTACAATGAGCAGTTCTTC.